The rows below give T cell receptor beta chains drawn from one sample of a study of cytomegalovirus exposure and HLA in healthy donors. TCRdb keeps only in-frame clones here, not all; method: immunoSEQ multiplex PCR. The sample includes more than 50,000 clones, about 95% seen only once; the top ten take 2% to 2.5%. Sequencing was performed on PBMCs. The receptors stem from a young man in good health and CMV-seronegative. Each CDR3 is given with its conserved first and last residue. Each record gives: J gene, D gene, clone size, V gene, CDR3 DNA, CDR3 protein. D genes are given only for firm matches. Expanded clones get a size class; other rows say once, few or many, or leave the size out.

>TRBJ2-1|-|-|TRBV9
TGTGCCAGCAGCCCAGGAACCGGGAGTTACGACAGCTCCTACAATGAGCAGTTCTTC
CASSPGTGSYDSSYNEQFF
>TRBJ2-1|TRBD2|-|TRBV11-2
TGTGCCAGCAGCCAAGAAGCGGGAGGGCGGAGTAATGAGCAGTTCTTC
CASSQEAGGRSNEQFF
>TRBJ1-1|-|once|TRBV7-9
TGTGCCAGCAGCTTACATAACCCAGGAAACACTGAAGCTTTCTTT
CASSLHNPGNTEAFF
>TRBJ2-7|-|-|TRBV7-8
TGTGCCAGCAGCTTAGATCTCCTAGAGGCTCGGGAGCAGTACTTC
CASSLDLLEAREQYF
>TRBJ1-2|-|-|TRBV6-5
TGTGCCAGCAGTTACGAGAGCTATGGCTACACCTTC
CASSYESYGYTF
>TRBJ1-1|-|-|TRBV6-1
TGTGCCAGCATCGAGCGCGGCACTGAAGCTTTCTTT
CASIERGTEAFF
>TRBJ2-1|-|-|TRBV7-6
TGTGCCAGCAGCTTAGCCCGAGGGGGGGCGAAGAATGAGCAGTTCTTC
CASSLARGGAKNEQFF
>TRBJ2-7|-|-|TRBV6-5
TGTGCCAGCAGTCCTAATCAGGACGAGCAGTACTTC
CASSPNQDEQYF
>TRBJ2-7|-|-|TRBV5-1
TGCGCCAGCAGCTTAGGGGCTTCGAACTCCTACGAGCAGTACTTC
CASSLGASNSYEQYF
>TRBJ2-7|-|few|TRBV5-4
TGTGCCAGCAGCTTGGTTGCAGAAGTAACCTACGAGCAGTACTTC
CASSLVAEVTYEQYF
>TRBJ2-7|TRBD1|-|TRBV30
TGTGCCTGGAGTGGACAGGGCGGCGAGCAGTACTTC
CAWSGQGGEQYF
>TRBJ1-4|-|-|TRBV11-2
TGTGCCAGCAGGCTACTCCCGGGTGCAACTAATGAAAAACTGTTTTTT
CASRLLPGATNEKLFF
>TRBJ2-7|TRBD1|few|TRBV28
TGTGCCAGCAAAGGGACAAGGGGGACAGGGTCTTACGAGCAGTACTTC
CASKGTRGTGSYEQYF
>TRBJ2-7|TRBD1|few|TRBV5-4
TGTGCCAGCAGTCGTCCGGGACAGGGAAACGAGCAGTACTTC
CASSRPGQGNEQYF
>TRBJ1-2|-|-|TRBV29-1
TGCAGCGTTGAGGAGGGTCTATCCTATGGCTACACCTTC
CSVEEGLSYGYTF
>TRBJ2-7|-|-|TRBV28
TGTGCCAGCAGTTTATTTGAGGCCTACGAGCAGTACTTC
CASSLFEAYEQYF
>TRBJ2-2|-|-|TRBV23-1
TGCGCCAGCAGTCAATCTTGTCCCCCAAGGTTCGAATCGGGGAAGCTGTTTTTT
CASSQSCPPRFESGKLFF
>TRBJ2-2|TRBD1|-|TRBV9
TGTGCCAGCAGCGTAGGTACAGGGGAGATCGGGGAGCTGTTTTTT
CASSVGTGEIGELFF
>TRBJ2-5|TRBD2|few|TRBV4-3
TGCGCCAGCAGCCAGGCTTCCGGGACTAGCGGGAGTTCAGAGACCCAGTACTTC
CASSQASGTSGSSETQYF
>TRBJ2-7|TRBD2|-|TRBV2
TGTGCCAGCAGTGGACTAGCGGGAGACGAGCAGTACTTC
CASSGLAGDEQYF
>TRBJ2-2|TRBD2|-|TRBV2
TGTGCCAGCGACGGGGGAGGGCACACCGGGGAGCTGTTTTTT
CASDGGGHTGELFF
>TRBJ1-4|-|-|TRBV6-1
TGTGCCAGCAGTGAGTGGAGCCCGGTAAATGAAAAACTGTTTTTT
CASSEWSPVNEKLFF
>TRBJ2-5|-|-|TRBV4-3
TGCGCCAGCAGCCAAAACGTCAGGGGTACCCAAGAGACCCAGTACTTC
CASSQNVRGTQETQYF
>TRBJ1-2|-|-|TRBV28
TGTGCCAGCAGTCCCCCCAGGGGCTCTGGCTACACCTTC
CASSPPRGSGYTF
>TRBJ1-5|TRBD1|once|TRBV6-5
TGTGCCAGCAGCGACAGGGCCTCCAATCAGCCCCAGCATTTT
CASSDRASNQPQHF
>TRBJ2-3|-|once|TRBV5-1
TGCGCCAGCAGCTCCTGGGTAGGAGGGACCAACACAGATACGCAGTATTTT
CASSSWVGGTNTDTQYF
>TRBJ1-1|TRBD1|-|TRBV7-6
TGTGCCAGCAGCTTAACAGGGACAGTTGCGAACACTGAAGCTTTCTTT
CASSLTGTVANTEAFF
>TRBJ1-5|-|-|TRBV19
TGTGCCAGTAGTATTCATCAGGGCAATCAGCCCCAGCATTTT
CASSIHQGNQPQHF
>TRBJ2-3|-|-|TRBV10-3
TGTGCCATCAGTGAGACTAGCCCAGATACGCAGTATTTT
CAISETSPDTQYF
>TRBJ2-7|-|-|TRBV6-5
TGTGCCAGCAGACAAACAGGGAACTACGAGCAGTACTTC
CASRQTGNYEQYF
>TRBJ2-1|TRBD1|-|TRBV6-5
TGTGCCAGCAGTTACGCAGGGGGCTTGGAGCAGTTCTTC
CASSYAGGLEQFF
>TRBJ2-4|TRBD2|-|TRBV2
TGTGCCAGCAGTGCCCGGACTAGCGGGAGGGTGGGGGTTAACATTCAGTACTTC
CASSARTSGRVGVNIQYF
>TRBJ1-4|TRBD1|-|TRBV28
TGTGCCAGCAGTCCCTGGGACAGGGGGAATGAAAAACTGTTTTTT
CASSPWDRGNEKLFF
>TRBJ2-7|-|-|TRBV7-2
TGTGCCAGCAGCTTACTAGGCCCCATGGACGAGCAGTACTTC
CASSLLGPMDEQYF
>TRBJ2-1|-|-|TRBV30
TGTGCCTGGAGTGTACTGGGGCTAGTTAGCTCCTACAATGAGCAGTTCTTC
CAWSVLGLVSSYNEQFF
>TRBJ2-5|TRBD1|once|TRBV19
TGTGCCAGTAGTACGGACAGGGGGCAGACCCAGTACTTC
CASSTDRGQTQYF
>TRBJ2-4|TRBD2|-|TRBV19
TGTGCTTCGAGACGGCCGGGGGAGGGAAACATTCAGTACTTC
CASRRPGEGNIQYF
>TRBJ2-7|-|-|TRBV28
TGTGCCAGCAGTTTAGAATGGCAGGGGATTGGGGAGCAGTACTTC
CASSLEWQGIGEQYF
>TRBJ1-2|TRBD1|-|TRBV15
TGTGCCACCAGCAGGACAGGGGCTAACTATGGCTACACCTTC
CATSRTGANYGYTF
>TRBJ1-1|-|-|TRBV11-3
TGTGCCAGCACCTTAGACCTGACAGCGAACACTGAAGCTTTCTTT
CASTLDLTANTEAFF
>TRBJ1-4|TRBD1|-|TRBV30
TGTGCCTGGAGTTCGAGACTCTCGGACAGGGGGCGGGATGAAAAACTGTTTTTT
CAWSSRLSDRGRDEKLFF
>TRBJ1-1|-|-|TRBV21-1
TGTGCCAGCAGCAAAGTTAGCGGGGAGAACACTGAAGCTTTCTTT
CASSKVSGENTEAFF
>TRBJ2-4|-|once|TRBV6-1
TGTGCCAGCAGTGAAGGTTGGCTAGCCGAAAACATTCAGTACTTC
CASSEGWLAENIQYF
>TRBJ2-7|TRBD1|-|TRBV7-2
TGTGCCAGCAGCCCGCCCGGGACAGGGCGTCGCGAGCAGTACTTC
CASSPPGTGRREQYF
>TRBJ1-1|-|few|TRBV19
TGTGCCAGTAGCCTGACATCTATTACTGAAGCTTTCTTT
CASSLTSITEAFF
>TRBJ2-7|-|-|TRBV5-1
TGCGCCAGCAGCTTGTCTGCCAGTACCTACGAGCAGTACTTC
CASSLSASTYEQYF
>TRBJ2-2|-|-|TRBV7-9
TGTGCCAGCAGCTCAACTCGGGAAGTCGGGGAGCTGTTTTTT
CASSSTREVGELFF
>TRBJ1-4|TRBD1|-|TRBV9
TGTGCCAGCAGCGTGGGGACAGATGAAAAACTGTTTTTT
CASSVGTDEKLFF
>TRBJ2-3|-|-|TRBV11-2
TGTGCCAGCAGCTTAGACGGTCTGAGCACAGATACGCAGTATTTT
CASSLDGLSTDTQYF
>TRBJ1-5|-|-|TRBV6-8
TGTGCCAGCATACGGGGCCAGGGGTTGTGTAGCAATCAGCCCCAGCATTTT
CASIRGQGLCSNQPQHF
>TRBJ1-1|TRBD1|-|TRBV28
TGTGCCAGCAGTTCCCGGTCGACAGGGGGAGGGAACACTGAAGCTTTCTTT
CASSSRSTGGGNTEAFF
>TRBJ2-2|-|-|TRBV6-5
TGTGCCAGCAGTTCCGACTGGAACACCGGGGAGCTGTTTTTT
CASSSDWNTGELFF
>TRBJ1-5|-|once|TRBV30
TGTGCCTGGAGTCTACGGTTTAGCAATCAGCCCCAGCATTTT
CAWSLRFSNQPQHF
>TRBJ2-5|-|-|TRBV7-3
TGTGCCAGCAGCTTAGACAGACAAGAGACCCAGTACTTC
CASSLDRQETQYF
>TRBJ1-2|-|-|TRBV11-3
TGTGCCAGCAGCTTGGCCACTAACTATGGCTACACCTTC
CASSLATNYGYTF
>TRBJ2-7|-|-|TRBV11-2
TGTGCCAGCAGCTTAAAGGGAGCCTCCTACGAGCAGTACTTC
CASSLKGASYEQYF
>TRBJ2-7|TRBD1|-|TRBV28
TGTGCCAGTTTTACCCCGGGACAGGGGGCCGAGCAGTACTTC
CASFTPGQGAEQYF